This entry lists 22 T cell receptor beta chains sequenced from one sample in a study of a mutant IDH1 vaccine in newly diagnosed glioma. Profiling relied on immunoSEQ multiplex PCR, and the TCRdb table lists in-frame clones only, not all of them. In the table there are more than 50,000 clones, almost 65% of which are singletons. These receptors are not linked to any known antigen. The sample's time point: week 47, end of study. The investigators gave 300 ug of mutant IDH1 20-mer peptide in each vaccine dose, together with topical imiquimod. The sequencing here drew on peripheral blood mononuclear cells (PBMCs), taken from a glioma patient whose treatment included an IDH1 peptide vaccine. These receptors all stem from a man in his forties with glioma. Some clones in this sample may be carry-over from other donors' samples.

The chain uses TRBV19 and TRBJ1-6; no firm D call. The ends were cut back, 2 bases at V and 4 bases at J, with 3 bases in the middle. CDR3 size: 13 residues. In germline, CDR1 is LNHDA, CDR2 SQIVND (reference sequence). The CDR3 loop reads CASSIQYNSPLHF. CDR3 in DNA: TGTGCCAGTAGTATACAGTATAATTCACCCCTCCACTTT. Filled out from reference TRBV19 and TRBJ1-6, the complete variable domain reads DGGITQSPKYLFRKEGQNVTLSCEQNLNHDAMYWYRQDPGQGLRLIYYSQIVNDFQKGDIAEGYSVSREKKESFPLTVTSAQKNPTAFYLCASSIQYNSPLHFGNGTRLTVT.

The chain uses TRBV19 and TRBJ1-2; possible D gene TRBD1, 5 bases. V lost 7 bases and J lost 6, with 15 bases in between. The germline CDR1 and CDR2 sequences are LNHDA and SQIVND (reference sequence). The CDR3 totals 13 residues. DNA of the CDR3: TGTGCCAGTACCCTGAGAGGGGCTAATGGCTACACCTTC. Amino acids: CASTLRGANGYTF.

The CDR3 sequence: CASSLSGETQPQHF. The CDR3, as DNA: TGTGCCAGCAGCCTCTCGGGGGAGACTCAGCCCCAGCATTTT. The chain carries TRBV27 and TRBJ1-5; a possible D gene is TRBD1 (5 bases). The V and J ends lost 6 bases and 6 bases respectively, with 15 bases between them. The CDR3 extends over 14 amino acids. Germline V gene sequence: CDR1 MNHEY, CDR2 SMNVEV (reference sequence).

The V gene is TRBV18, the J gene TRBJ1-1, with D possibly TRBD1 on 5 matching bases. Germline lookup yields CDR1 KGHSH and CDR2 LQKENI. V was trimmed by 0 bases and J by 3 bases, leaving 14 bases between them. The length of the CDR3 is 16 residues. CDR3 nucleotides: TGTGCCAGCTCACCACCGGGACTGCTCCTGGACACTGAAGCTTTCTTT. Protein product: CASSPPGLLLDTEAFF.

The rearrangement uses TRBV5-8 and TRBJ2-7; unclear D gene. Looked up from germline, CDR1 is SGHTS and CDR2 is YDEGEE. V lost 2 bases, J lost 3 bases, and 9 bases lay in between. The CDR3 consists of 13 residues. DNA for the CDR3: TGTGCCAGCAGCTTTTATTACATCTACGAGCAGTACTTC. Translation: CASSFYYIYEQYF.

CDR3 region: CASSQVGASYEQYF. CDR3 nucleotide sequence: TGTGCCAGCAGCCAAGTCGGGGCATCCTACGAGCAGTACTTC. The chain joins TRBV4-2 to TRBJ2-7; tentatively, D is TRBD1 or TRBD2 (5 bases each). Germline CDR1 is LGHNA and CDR2 is YNFKEQ. The CDR3 contains 14 residues. The V end was cut by 1 base, the J end by 1 base, with 8 bases between.

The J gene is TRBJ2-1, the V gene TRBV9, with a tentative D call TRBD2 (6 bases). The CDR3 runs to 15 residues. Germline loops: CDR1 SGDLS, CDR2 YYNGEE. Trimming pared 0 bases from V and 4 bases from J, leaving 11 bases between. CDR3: CASSVGGALYNEQFF. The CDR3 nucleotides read TGTGCCAGCAGCGTAGGCGGGGCCTTGTACAATGAGCAGTTCTTC.

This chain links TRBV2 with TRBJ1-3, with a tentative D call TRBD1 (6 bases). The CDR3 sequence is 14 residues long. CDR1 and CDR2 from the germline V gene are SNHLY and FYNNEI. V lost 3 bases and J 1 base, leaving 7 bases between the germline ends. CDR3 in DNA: TGTGCCAGCAGTGACAGGGGATCTGGAAACACCATATATTTT. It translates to CASSDRGSGNTIYF.

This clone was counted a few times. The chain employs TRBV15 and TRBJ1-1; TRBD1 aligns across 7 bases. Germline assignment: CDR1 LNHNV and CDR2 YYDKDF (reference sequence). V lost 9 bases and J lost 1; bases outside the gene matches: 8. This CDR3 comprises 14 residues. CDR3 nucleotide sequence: TGTGCCACAGCCCGGGACAGATCGAACACTGAAGCTTTCTTT. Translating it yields CATARDRSNTEAFF.

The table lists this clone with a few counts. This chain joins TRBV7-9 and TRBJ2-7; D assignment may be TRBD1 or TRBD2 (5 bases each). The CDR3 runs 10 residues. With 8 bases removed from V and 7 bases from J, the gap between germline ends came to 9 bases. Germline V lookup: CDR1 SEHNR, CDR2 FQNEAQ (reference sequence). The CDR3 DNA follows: TGTGCCAGCGGTTGGGGGGAGCAGTACTTC. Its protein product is CASGWGEQYF.

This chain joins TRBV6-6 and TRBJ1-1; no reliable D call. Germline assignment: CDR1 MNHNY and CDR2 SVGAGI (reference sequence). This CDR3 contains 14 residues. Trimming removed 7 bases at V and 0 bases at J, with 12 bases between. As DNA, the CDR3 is TGTGCCAGCATTAACAGAAGAATGAACACTGAAGCTTTCTTT. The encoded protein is CASINRRMNTEAFF.

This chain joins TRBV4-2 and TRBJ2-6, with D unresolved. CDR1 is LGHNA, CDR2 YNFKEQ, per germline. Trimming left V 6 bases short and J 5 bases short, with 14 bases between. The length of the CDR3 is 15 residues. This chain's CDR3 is CASRRLQSRANVLTF. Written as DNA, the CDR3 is TGTGCCAGCAGAAGGTTACAAAGTCGGGCCAACGTCCTGACTTTC.

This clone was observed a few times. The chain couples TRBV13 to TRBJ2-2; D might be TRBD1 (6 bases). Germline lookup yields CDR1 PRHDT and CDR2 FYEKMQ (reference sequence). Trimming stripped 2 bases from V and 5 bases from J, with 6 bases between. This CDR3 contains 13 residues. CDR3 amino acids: CASSLRGTGELFF. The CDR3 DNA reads TGTGCCAGCAGCTTAAGGGGGACCGGGGAGCTGTTTTTT.

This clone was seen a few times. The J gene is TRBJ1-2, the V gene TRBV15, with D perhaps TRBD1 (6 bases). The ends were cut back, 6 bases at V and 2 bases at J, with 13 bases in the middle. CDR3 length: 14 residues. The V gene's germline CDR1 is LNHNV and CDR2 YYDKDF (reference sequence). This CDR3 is CATREGVYNYGYTF. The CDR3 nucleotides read TGTGCCACCAGGGAGGGGGTGTACAACTATGGCTACACCTTC.

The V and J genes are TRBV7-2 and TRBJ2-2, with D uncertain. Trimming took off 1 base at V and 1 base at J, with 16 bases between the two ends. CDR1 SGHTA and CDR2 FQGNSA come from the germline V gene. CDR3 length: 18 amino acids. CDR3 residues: CASSLVGRSILNTGELFF. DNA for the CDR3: TGTGCCAGCAGCTTAGTCGGGCGGAGTATCTTGAACACCGGGGAGCTGTTTTTT.

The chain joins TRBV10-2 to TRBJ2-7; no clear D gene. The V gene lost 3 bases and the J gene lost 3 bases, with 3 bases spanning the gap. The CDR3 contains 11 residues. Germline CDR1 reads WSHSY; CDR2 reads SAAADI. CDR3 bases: TGCGCCAGCAGTGAATACTACGAGCAGTACTTC. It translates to CASSEYYEQYF.

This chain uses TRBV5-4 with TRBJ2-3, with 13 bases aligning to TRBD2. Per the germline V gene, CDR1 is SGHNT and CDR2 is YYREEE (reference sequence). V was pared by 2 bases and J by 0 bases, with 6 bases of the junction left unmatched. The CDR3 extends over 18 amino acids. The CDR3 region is CASSLGLAGAPSTDTQYF. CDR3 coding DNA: TGTGCCAGCAGCTTAGGACTAGCGGGGGCTCCTAGCACAGATACGCAGTATTTT. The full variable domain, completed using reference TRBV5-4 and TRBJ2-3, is ETGVTQSPTHLIKTRGQQVTLRCSSQSGHNTVSWYQQALGQGPQFIFQYYREEENGRGNFPPRFSGLQFPNYSSELNVNALELDDSALYLCASSLGLAGAPSTDTQYFGPGTRLTVL.

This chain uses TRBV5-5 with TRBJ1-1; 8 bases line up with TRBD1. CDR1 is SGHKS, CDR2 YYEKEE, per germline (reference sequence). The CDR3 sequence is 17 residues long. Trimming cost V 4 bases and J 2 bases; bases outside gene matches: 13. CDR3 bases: TGTGCCAGCAGCCTAAACCGGGACAGGCCCCTAAACACTGAAGCTTTCTTT. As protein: CASSLNRDRPLNTEAFF.

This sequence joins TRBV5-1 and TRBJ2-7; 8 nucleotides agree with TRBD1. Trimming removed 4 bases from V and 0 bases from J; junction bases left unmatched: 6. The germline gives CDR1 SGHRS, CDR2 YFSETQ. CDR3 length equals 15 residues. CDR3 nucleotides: TGCGCCAGCAGCCTCACTGGACAGGGCTCCTACGAGCAGTACTTC. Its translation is CASSLTGQGSYEQYF.

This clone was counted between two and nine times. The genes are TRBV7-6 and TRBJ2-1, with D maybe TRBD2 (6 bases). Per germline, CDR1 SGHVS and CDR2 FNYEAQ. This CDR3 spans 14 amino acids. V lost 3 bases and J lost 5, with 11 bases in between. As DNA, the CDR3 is TGTGCCAGCAGCTTCGTAAGGACTAACAATGAGCAGTTCTTC. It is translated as CASSFVRTNNEQFF.

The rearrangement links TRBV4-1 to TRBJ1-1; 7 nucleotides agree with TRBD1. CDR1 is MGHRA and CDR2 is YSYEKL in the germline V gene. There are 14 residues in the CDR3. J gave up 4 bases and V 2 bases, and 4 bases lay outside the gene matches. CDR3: CASSQLQGTTEAFF. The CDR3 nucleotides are TGCGCCAGCAGCCAACTACAGGGGACCACTGAAGCTTTCTTT.

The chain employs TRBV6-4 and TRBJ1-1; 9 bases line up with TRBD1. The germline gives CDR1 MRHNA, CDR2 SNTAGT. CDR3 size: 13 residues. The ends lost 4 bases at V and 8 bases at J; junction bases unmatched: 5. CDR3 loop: CASSGPGQGEAFF. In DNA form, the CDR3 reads TGTGCCAGCAGTGGCCCGGGACAGGGAGAAGCTTTCTTT.